This T cell receptor beta chain was sequenced in a study of cytomegalovirus exposure and HLA in healthy donors. The overall study: From 150 million to 200 million T cells, an earlier analysis saw some 120 million unique TCR beta sequences.

Only a few counts were recorded for this clone. This CDR3 region has 13 residues. Germline CDR1 reads SGHNT; CDR2 reads YYREEE (reference sequence). Trimming pared 5 bases from V and 3 bases from J, leaving 12 bases between. Amplification used 60 Vbeta primers and 13 Jbeta primers. The table came from immunoSEQ multiplex PCR; TCRdb's copy has only in-frame clones and leaves some out. The sample carries 150,000 to 200,000 clones, more than 65% recorded once. This chain connects TRBV5-4 to TRBJ2-7; the D is unclear. Sequencing was done on a sample of PBMCs. The origin of this receptor is a woman in her twenties or thirties in good health and CMV-seronegative. CDR3 amino acids: CASSSGLFYEQYF. The CDR3 DNA follows: TGTGCCAGCAGTTCTGGCCTTTTCTACGAGCAGTACTTC.